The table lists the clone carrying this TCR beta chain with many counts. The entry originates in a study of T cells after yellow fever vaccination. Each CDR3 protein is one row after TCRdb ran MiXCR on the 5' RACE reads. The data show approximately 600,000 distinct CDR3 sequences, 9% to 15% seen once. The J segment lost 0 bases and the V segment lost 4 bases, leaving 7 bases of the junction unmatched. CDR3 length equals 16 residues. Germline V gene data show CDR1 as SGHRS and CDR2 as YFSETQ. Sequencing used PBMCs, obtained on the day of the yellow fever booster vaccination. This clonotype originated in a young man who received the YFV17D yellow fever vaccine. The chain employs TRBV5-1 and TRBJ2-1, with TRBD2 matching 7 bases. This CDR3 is CASSLGLPSSYNEQFF. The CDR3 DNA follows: TGCGCCAGCAGCCTGGGACTACCGAGCTCCTACAATGAGCAGTTCTTC.